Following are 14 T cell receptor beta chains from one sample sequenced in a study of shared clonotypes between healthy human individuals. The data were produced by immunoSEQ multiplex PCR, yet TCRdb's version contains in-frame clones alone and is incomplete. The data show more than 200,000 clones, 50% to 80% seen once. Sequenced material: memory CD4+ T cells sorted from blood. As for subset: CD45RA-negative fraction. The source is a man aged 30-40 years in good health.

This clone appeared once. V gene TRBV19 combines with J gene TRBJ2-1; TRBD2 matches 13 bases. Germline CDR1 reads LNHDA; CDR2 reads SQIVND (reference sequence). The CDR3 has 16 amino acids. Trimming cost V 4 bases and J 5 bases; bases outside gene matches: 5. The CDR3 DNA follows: TGTGCCAGTAGTAGGACTAGCGGGAGTCTTAACAATGAGCAGTTCTTC. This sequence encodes CASSRTSGSLNNEQFF.

The CDR3 loop is CASTTQGVGNTIYF. The CDR3 DNA follows: TGTGCCAGCACGACACAGGGAGTGGGAAACACCATATATTTT. The V call is TRBV6-5, the J call TRBJ1-3, with D perhaps matching TRBD1 (6 bases). The CDR3 has 14 residues. Per germline, CDR1 MNHEY and CDR2 SVGAGI. Trimming left V 7 bases short and J 4 bases short, with 14 bases between.

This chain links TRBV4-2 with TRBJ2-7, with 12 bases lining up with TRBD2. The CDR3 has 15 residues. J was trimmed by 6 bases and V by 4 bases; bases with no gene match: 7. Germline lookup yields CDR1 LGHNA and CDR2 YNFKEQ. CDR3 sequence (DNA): TGTGCCAGCAGCCCCACCCGACTAGCGGGAGCCGAGCAGTACTTC. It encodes CASSPTRLAGAEQYF.

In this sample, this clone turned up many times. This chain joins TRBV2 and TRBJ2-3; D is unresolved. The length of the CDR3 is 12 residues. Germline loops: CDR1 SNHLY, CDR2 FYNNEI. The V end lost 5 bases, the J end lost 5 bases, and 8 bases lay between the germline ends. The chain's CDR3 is CASSRSGDTQYF. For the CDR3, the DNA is TGTGCCAGCAGTCGATCCGGAGATACGCAGTATTTT.

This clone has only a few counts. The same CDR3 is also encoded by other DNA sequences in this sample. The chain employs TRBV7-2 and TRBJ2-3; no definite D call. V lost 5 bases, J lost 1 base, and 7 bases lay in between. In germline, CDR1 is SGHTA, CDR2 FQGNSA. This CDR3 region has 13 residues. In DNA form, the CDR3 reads TGTGCCAGCAGCCCCCGGGGCACAGATACGCAGTATTTT. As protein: CASSPRGTDTQYF. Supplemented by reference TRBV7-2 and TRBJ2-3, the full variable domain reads GAGVSQSPSNKVTEKGKDVELRCDPISGHTALYWYRQSLGQGLEFLIYFQGNSAPDKSGLPSDRFSAERTGGSVSTLTIQRTQQEDSAVYLCASSPRGTDTQYFGPGTRLTVL.

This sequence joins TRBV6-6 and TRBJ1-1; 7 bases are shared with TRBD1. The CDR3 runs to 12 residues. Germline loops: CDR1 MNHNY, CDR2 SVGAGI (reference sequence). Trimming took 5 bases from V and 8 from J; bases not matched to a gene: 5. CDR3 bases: TGTGCCAGCAGTCCGGGGACAGACGAAGCTTTCTTT. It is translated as CASSPGTDEAFF.

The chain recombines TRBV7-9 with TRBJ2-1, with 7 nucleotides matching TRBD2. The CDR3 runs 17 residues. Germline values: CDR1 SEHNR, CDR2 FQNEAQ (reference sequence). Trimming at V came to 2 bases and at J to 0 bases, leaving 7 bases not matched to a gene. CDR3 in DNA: TGTGCCAGCAGCTTACCCGGAGCGGGAAGCTCCTACAATGAGCAGTTCTTC. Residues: CASSLPGAGSSYNEQFF.

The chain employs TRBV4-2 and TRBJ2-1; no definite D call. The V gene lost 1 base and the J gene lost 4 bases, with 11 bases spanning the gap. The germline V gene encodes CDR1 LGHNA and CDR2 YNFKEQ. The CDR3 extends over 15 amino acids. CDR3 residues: CASSQAGESYNEQFF. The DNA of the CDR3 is TGTGCCAGCAGCCAAGCTGGGGAATCTTACAATGAGCAGTTCTTC.

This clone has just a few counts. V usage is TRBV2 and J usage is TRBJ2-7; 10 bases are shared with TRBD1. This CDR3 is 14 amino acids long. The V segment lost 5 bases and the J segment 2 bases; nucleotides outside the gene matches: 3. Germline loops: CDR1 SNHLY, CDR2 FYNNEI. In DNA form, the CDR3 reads TGTGCCAGCAGTAGGGACAGGGGAGCCTACGAGCAGTACTTC. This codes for CASSRDRGAYEQYF.

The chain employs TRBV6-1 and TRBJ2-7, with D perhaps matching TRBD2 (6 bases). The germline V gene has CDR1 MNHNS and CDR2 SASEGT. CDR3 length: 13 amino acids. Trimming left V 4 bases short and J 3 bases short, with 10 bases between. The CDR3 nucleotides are TGTGCCAGCAGTGCGGGACTCAGCTACGAGCAGTACTTC. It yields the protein CASSAGLSYEQYF.

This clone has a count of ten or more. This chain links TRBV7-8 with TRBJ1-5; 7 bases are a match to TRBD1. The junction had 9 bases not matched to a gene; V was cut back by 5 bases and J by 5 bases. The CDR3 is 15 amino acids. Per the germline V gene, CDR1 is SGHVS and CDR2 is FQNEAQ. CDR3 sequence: CASSPIDRDHQPQHF. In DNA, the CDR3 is TGTGCCAGCAGCCCCATTGACAGGGATCATCAGCCCCAGCATTTT.

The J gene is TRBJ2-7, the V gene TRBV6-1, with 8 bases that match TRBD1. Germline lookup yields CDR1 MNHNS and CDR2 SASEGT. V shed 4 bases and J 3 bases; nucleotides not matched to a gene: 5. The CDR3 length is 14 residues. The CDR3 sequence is CASSGRDRYYEQYF. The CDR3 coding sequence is TGTGCCAGCAGTGGCCGGGACAGGTACTACGAGCAGTACTTC.

CDR3 DNA: TGTGCCAGCAGCCCCGTAACGGAGAACACCGGGGAGCTGTTTTTT. It is translated as CASSPVTENTGELFF. V gene TRBV28 combines with J gene TRBJ2-2; D not resolved. V lost 6 bases, J lost 1 base, and 12 bases lay in between. Per the germline V gene, CDR1 is MDHEN and CDR2 is SYDVKM. The CDR3 is 15 residues long.

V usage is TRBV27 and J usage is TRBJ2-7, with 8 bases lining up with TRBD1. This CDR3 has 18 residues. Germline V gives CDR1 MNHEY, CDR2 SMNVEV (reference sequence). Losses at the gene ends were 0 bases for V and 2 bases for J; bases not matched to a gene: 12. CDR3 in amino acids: CASSLSPTGQGVTYEQYF. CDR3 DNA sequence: TGTGCCAGCAGTTTATCCCCAACCGGACAGGGTGTGACCTACGAGCAGTACTTC.